The next 27 T cell receptor beta chains were all read from a single sample in a study of Graves' ophthalmopathy and Graves' hyperthyroidism. CDR3 regions of TCR beta were amplified from RNA transcripts. Investigators did first-round RT-PCR with HTBI primers, then second-round multiplex PCR. TCRdb processed the multiplex PCR reads anew with MiXCR; each CDR3 protein has one entry. The sample yields about 740,000 distinct CDR3 sequences, around 40% seen once. Specimen: peripheral blood. Receptors originate from an adult man with Graves' ophthalmopathy.

V usage is TRBV15 and J usage is TRBJ1-2, with TRBD1 matching over 8 bases. There are 13 residues in the CDR3. The V gene's germline CDR1 is LNHNV and CDR2 YYDKDF (reference sequence). Trimming cost V 1 base and J 8 bases; bases outside gene matches: 3. This CDR3 reads CATSRGTGYGYTF. CDR3 nucleotides: TGTGCCACCAGCAGAGGGACAGGGTACGGCTACACCTTC.

CDR3 residues: CATNYRGRIYGYTF. The CDR3 DNA sequence: TGTGCCACAAACTACAGGGGACGGATCTATGGCTACACCTTC. The chain has TRBV10-3 and TRBJ1-2; 7 bases align to TRBD1. V trimming: 10 bases; J trimming: 4 bases; junction bases outside the gene matches: 12. Germline loops: CDR1 ENHRY, CDR2 SYGVKD. The CDR3 extends over 14 amino acids.

This clonotype was counted between two and nine times. The chain employs TRBV11-2 and TRBJ2-5; 9 bases match TRBD2. Germline CDR1 and CDR2: SGHAT and FQNNGV. CDR3 length: 16 residues. V gave up 2 bases and J gave up 6 bases; unmatched junction bases: 10. CDR3 loop: CASSLRSREGRQTQYF. The CDR3 DNA reads TGTGCCAGCAGCTTACGTTCGCGGGAGGGCCGGCAGACCCAGTACTTC.

This clonotype was detected only a few times. The chain recombines TRBV12-3 or TRBV12-4 with TRBJ1-2; perhaps TRBD1 as D (6 bases). The V end lost 2 bases, the J end lost 8 bases, and 15 bases lay between the germline ends. There are 14 residues in the CDR3. CDR3 nucleotide sequence: TGTGCCAGCAGTTTAACATTCAGGGGCGCGGGCTACACCTTC. Translated: CASSLTFRGAGYTF.

The table lists this clonotype with many counts. The chain employs TRBV29-1 and TRBJ2-7, with a possible D match to TRBD1 (7 bases). The CDR3 runs to 12 residues. Between the trimmed V and J ends, which lost 4 bases and 5 bases, there was a span of 12 bases. CDR1 is SQVTM and CDR2 is ANQGSEA in the germline V gene. DNA of the CDR3: TGCAGCGTTGGCAGGGGGGAGGACGAGCAGTACTTC. This translates into CSVGRGEDEQYF.

The chain has TRBV29-1 and TRBJ1-6, with D possibly TRBD1 on 6 matching bases. V lost 6 bases and J 7 bases, leaving 16 bases between the germline ends. The length of the CDR3 is 14 residues. Per germline, CDR1 SQVTM and CDR2 ANQGSEA. The CDR3: CSVGIQGKNSPLHF. The CDR3, as DNA: TGCAGCGTCGGAATACAGGGAAAAAATTCACCCCTCCACTTT.

The chain couples TRBV29-1 to TRBJ2-5; tentative D call: TRBD1 (6 bases). With 0 bases removed from V and 5 bases from J, the gap between germline ends came to 13 bases. CDR1 is SQVTM and CDR2 is ANQGSEA in the germline V gene. CDR3 size: 14 residues. CDR3 amino acids: CSVEDQGQWETQYF. The DNA of the CDR3 is TGCAGCGTTGAAGATCAGGGGCAGTGGGAGACCCAGTACTTC. The variable domain in full, with the rest retrieved from reference TRBV29-1 and TRBJ2-5, is SAVISQKPSRDICQRGTSLTIQCQVDSQVTMMFWYRQQPGQSLTLIATANQGSEATYESGFVIDKFPISRPNLTFSTLTVSNMSPEDSSIYLCSVEDQGQWETQYFGPGTRLLVL.

The V call is TRBV6-5, the J call TRBJ2-7; 7 bases agree with TRBD1. Per the germline V gene, CDR1 is MNHEY and CDR2 is SVGAGI. The CDR3 contains 15 residues. J was trimmed by 7 bases and V by 6 bases; bases with no gene match: 15. The CDR3 is CASRDDRASFGEQYF. CDR3 coding DNA: TGTGCCAGCAGGGACGACAGGGCCAGCTTCGGGGAGCAGTACTTC.

This clonotype was seen many times. The genes are TRBV5-4 and TRBJ2-7; the match to TRBD2 covers 8 bases. This CDR3 is 14 amino acids long. V dropped 0 bases and J dropped 4; count of bases not matched to a gene: 3. Per germline, CDR1 SGHNT and CDR2 YYREEE (reference sequence). The chain's CDR3 is CASSLASGRYEQYF. Written as DNA, the CDR3 is TGTGCCAGCAGCTTGGCCAGCGGGAGATACGAGCAGTACTTC.

V gene TRBV2 combines with J gene TRBJ1-5; no firm D call. CDR1 SNHLY and CDR2 FYNNEI come from the germline V gene. The length of the CDR3 is 16 residues. V lost 6 bases and J 2 bases, leaving 17 bases between the germline ends. CDR3 nucleotide sequence: TGTGCCAGCAGCCAGGATAACCGGGGTGGCAATCAGCCCCAGCATTTT. It specifies CASSQDNRGGNQPQHF.

This clonotype came up a few times. The chain carries TRBV14 and TRBJ1-6; D unresolved. The CDR3 covers 17 residues. V lost 0 bases and J lost 0, with 9 bases in between. Germline V gene data show CDR1 as SGHDN and CDR2 as FVKESK. The DNA of the CDR3 is TGTGCCAGCAGCCAAGAGGCGCTTAGCTCCTATAATTCACCCCTCCACTTT. Translating it yields CASSQEALSSYNSPLHF. The entire variable domain, with the rest obtained from reference TRBV14 and TRBJ1-6, is as follows: EAGVTQFPSHSVIEKGQTVTLRCDPISGHDNLYWYRRVMGKEIKFLLHFVKESKQDESGMPNNRFLAERTGGTYSTLKVQPAELEDSGVYFCASSQEALSSYNSPLHFGNGTRLTVT.

Comment on this clonotype: The junction does not match germline at one end; this may be a read error. The chain has TRBV7-9 and TRBJ1-1, with a tentative D call TRBD1 (5 bases). The CDR3 has 16 residues. Looked up from germline, CDR1 is SEHNR and CDR2 is FQNEAQ (reference sequence). The CDR3 reads CASSLEAGNLNTEAFF. CDR3 DNA: TGCGCCAGCAGCTTGGAGGCAGGGAATCTGAACACTGAAGCTTTCTTT. Combining the CDR3 with reference TRBV7-9 and TRBJ1-1 gives the whole variable domain DTGVSQNPRHKITKRGQNVTFRCDPISEHNRLYWYRQTLGQGPEFLTYFQNEAQLEKSRLLSDRFSAERPKGSFSTLEIQRTEQGDSAMYLCASSLEAGNLNTEAFFGQGTRLTVV.

This clonotype was detected many times. The genes are TRBV10-3 and TRBJ1-3; D is undetermined. Trimming cost V 2 bases and J 9 bases, with 8 bases left between them. CDR1 and CDR2 (germline): ENHRY, SYGVKD. This CDR3 has 12 residues. The CDR3 region is CAISEDGGTIYF. DNA of the CDR3: TGTGCCATCAGTGAGGACGGCGGCACCATATATTTT.

This clonotype was counted many times. J is TRBJ1-2 and V is TRBV10-1, with D perhaps TRBD1 (5 bases). CDR1 WNHNN and CDR2 SYGVQD come from the germline V gene (reference sequence). CDR3 length: 15 amino acids. The CDR3 protein is CATSKIQVSCYGYTF. CDR3 nucleotide sequence: TGCGCGACCAGCAAGATACAGGTTTCTTGTTATGGCTACACCTTC.

This clonotype occurred many times. The CDR3 DNA follows: TGCGCCAGCGGCTTCCAGGATAATTCACCCCTCCACTTT. It is translated as CASGFQDNSPLHF. This chain links TRBV10-2 with TRBJ1-6; D is undetermined. Trimming removed 8 bases from V and 5 bases from J, with 10 bases in between. Germline CDR1 is WSHSY and CDR2 is SAAADI. This CDR3 is built from 13 residues.

This chain connects TRBV7-8 to TRBJ1-4; tentatively, D is TRBD1 (6 bases). V was pared by 5 bases and J by 7 bases, with 14 bases between. The CDR3 runs to 14 residues. The germline V gene has CDR1 SGHVS and CDR2 FQNEAQ. The CDR3 bases are TGTGCCAGCAGCGAGGGGGGACCGAGTGAAAAACTGTTTTTT. As protein: CASSEGGPSEKLFF.

V is TRBV7-9 and J is TRBJ2-3, with unresolved D. V was cut by 1 base and J by 0 bases, with 5 bases left in between. This CDR3 has 14 residues. CDR1 is SEHNR, CDR2 FQNEAQ, per germline (reference sequence). The CDR3 nucleotides are TGTGCCAGCAGCTTAGTTGCTAGCACAGATACGCAGTATTTT. Protein sequence: CASSLVASTDTQYF.

Worth noting for this clonotype: Its ends do not fully match the called genes, so a read error is possible. This chain joins TRBV24-1 and TRBJ1-5; TRBD1 is a possible D gene (5 bases). CDR3 size: 16 residues. Germline CDR1 reads KGHDR; CDR2 reads SFDVKD. The DNA of the CDR3 is TGTGCCAGCAGTCTCCAACCCGCGGGGGGAAATCAGCCCCAGCATTTT. Protein: CASSLQPAGGNQPQHF.

This clonotype was seen at least ten times. The chain has TRBV24-1 and TRBJ1-5, with TRBD1 as a possible D gene (6 bases). CDR1 is KGHDR and CDR2 is SFDVKD in the germline V gene. Deletions cut 3 bases from V and 6 bases from J, with 11 bases between. There are 14 residues in the CDR3. CDR3 sequence (DNA): TGTGCCACCAGTGATGGGGGGGGCGGTCAGCCCCAGCATTTT. Encoded protein: CATSDGGGGQPQHF.

The chain is built from TRBV7-8 and TRBJ1-4; D not resolved. The V end lost 2 bases, the J end lost 5 bases, and 15 bases lay between the germline ends. The CDR3 totals 16 residues. Per the germline V gene, CDR1 is SGHVS and CDR2 is FQNEAQ. The DNA for the CDR3 is TGTGCCAGCAGCTTAAGAGCCGGAACGGGAAATGAAAAACTGTTTTTT. Amino acids: CASSLRAGTGNEKLFF.

The sample holds a few counts of this clonotype. This sequence joins TRBV10-3 and TRBJ2-6, with a weak D call TRBD1 (6 bases). The CDR3 covers 16 residues. V was cut by 4 bases and J by 2 bases, with 12 bases left in between. Germline CDR1 is ENHRY and CDR2 is SYGVKD. This CDR3 is CAISVAPGAGANVLTF. The CDR3 DNA reads as TGTGCCATCAGTGTTGCCCCAGGGGCTGGGGCCAACGTCCTGACTTTC.

Points on this clonotype: A single base separates this from a much larger clone, so it may be a read error. Lacking the conserved final phenylalanine or tryptophan, this CDR3 likely reflects a read error. The rearrangement joins TRBV12-3 or TRBV12-4 to TRBJ2-5, with TRBD2 matching 7 bases. V lost 5 bases to trimming and J lost 3 bases; unmatched junction nucleotides: 3. The CDR3 consists of 13 residues. The CDR3: CASSALAEETQYV. The CDR3 DNA reads as TGTGCCAGCAGTGCTCTAGCGGAAGAGACCCAGTACGTC.

The chain combines TRBV29-1 with TRBJ1-2; D is uncertain. The CDR3 spans 11 residues. Trimming took 3 bases from V and 4 from J, leaving 6 bases between them. The germline gives CDR1 SQVTM, CDR2 ANQGSEA. This CDR3 is CSVERAYGYTF. The CDR3 DNA is TGCAGCGTTGAGCGGGCCTATGGCTACACCTTC.

This clonotype was seen more than once but under ten times. The chain has TRBV9 and TRBJ1-1; D ambiguous. CDR1 SGDLS and CDR2 YYNGEE come from the germline V gene. The CDR3 has 14 amino acids. The ends were cut back, 0 bases at V and 1 base at J, with 7 bases in the middle. The CDR3 protein is CASSVGEGNTEAFF. The DNA for the CDR3 is TGTGCCAGCAGCGTAGGTGAAGGGAACACTGAAGCTTTCTTT.

This clonotype has at least ten counts. J is TRBJ1-5 and V is TRBV29-1, with D tentatively TRBD1 (6 bases). This CDR3 is 14 amino acids long. Deletions cut 7 bases from V and 5 bases from J, with 18 bases between. CDR1 SQVTM and CDR2 ANQGSEA come from the germline V gene. CDR3 protein: CSATTGGRDQPQHF. The CDR3 bases are TGCAGCGCCACGACAGGCGGTAGGGATCAGCCCCAGCATTTT.

V and J are TRBV27 and TRBJ2-5; 13 positions agree with TRBD2. Germline values: CDR1 MNHEY, CDR2 SMNVEV (reference sequence). The CDR3 totals 15 residues. V shed 5 bases and J 5 bases; nucleotides not matched to a gene: 5. The CDR3 sequence: CASSTTSGRLETQYF. The CDR3 bases are TGTGCCAGCAGTACGACTAGCGGGAGGTTGGAGACCCAGTACTTC.

This clonotype was counted once. This sequence may be a read error, since a much larger clone differs from it by one base. Lacking the conserved final phenylalanine or tryptophan, this CDR3 likely reflects a read error. CDR3 bases: TGTGCCACCAGCGTCGGACACATCAATCAGCCCCAGCATCTT. This codes for CATSVGHINQPQHL. This chain joins TRBV24-1 and TRBJ1-5; weak D call: TRBD1 (5 bases). CDR3 length: 14 amino acids. Between the trimmed V and J ends, which lost 7 bases and 3 bases, there was a span of 12 bases. Germline CDR1 is KGHDR and CDR2 is SFDVKD.